This T cell receptor beta chain was retrieved from a study of shared clonotypes between healthy human individuals. Study background: Donors had three CD4 naive, three CD4 memory, two CD8 naive and one CD8 memory plate apiece. Study-level results: Sequencing depth was expected to affect clonotype sharing among donors.

TCRdb's table, derived via immunoSEQ multiplex PCR, lists solely in-frame clones and lacks some. The sample lists more than 1.2 million clones; 98% were seen once. CDR3 length: 16 amino acids. V was pared by 6 bases and J by 5 bases, with 12 bases of the junction left unmatched. Germline CDR1 reads LNHDA; CDR2 reads SQIVND (reference sequence). Worth noting for this clone: The antigen is not known.

A split of CD4+ cells into CD45RA+ naive and CD45RA-negative memory subsets was performed. The sequenced sample consisted of naive CD4+ T cells sorted from blood. Subset specified: CD45RA+ positively selected. The gene calls are TRBV19 and TRBJ1-5; 8 bases are shared with TRBD1. The clonotype comes from a man between 25 and 39 years old in good health. The chain's CDR3 is CASRTTGAQRDQPQHF. In DNA, the CDR3 is TGTGCCAGTAGAACGACAGGGGCCCAAAGGGATCAGCCCCAGCATTTT.